This T cell receptor (beta chain) came from a study of response to subunit inactivated influenza vaccine. J gave up 1 base and V 6 bases, and 9 bases lay outside the gene matches. The CDR3 sequence is 15 residues long. In germline, CDR1 is SQVTM, CDR2 ANQGSEA. General observations from the study: The authors suggested that every seasonal influenza vaccination recruits few new T cells.

With respect to this clonotype: The antigen is unknown.

TCRdb itself ran the RT-PCR reads through MiXCR, one entry per CDR3 protein. The sample lists about 240,000 distinct CDR3 sequences; 12% were seen once. Sequencing used non-naive T cells sorted from PBMCs, obtained around 15 days before vaccination. This receptor was obtained from a man in his fifties who received an inactivated influenza vaccine. The V call is TRBV29-1, the J call TRBJ2-1, with 7 bases that match TRBD1. Here the CDR3 reads CSVDRDRLSYNEQFF. In DNA, the CDR3 is TGCAGCGTAGACCGGGACAGACTATCCTACAATGAGCAGTTCTTC.